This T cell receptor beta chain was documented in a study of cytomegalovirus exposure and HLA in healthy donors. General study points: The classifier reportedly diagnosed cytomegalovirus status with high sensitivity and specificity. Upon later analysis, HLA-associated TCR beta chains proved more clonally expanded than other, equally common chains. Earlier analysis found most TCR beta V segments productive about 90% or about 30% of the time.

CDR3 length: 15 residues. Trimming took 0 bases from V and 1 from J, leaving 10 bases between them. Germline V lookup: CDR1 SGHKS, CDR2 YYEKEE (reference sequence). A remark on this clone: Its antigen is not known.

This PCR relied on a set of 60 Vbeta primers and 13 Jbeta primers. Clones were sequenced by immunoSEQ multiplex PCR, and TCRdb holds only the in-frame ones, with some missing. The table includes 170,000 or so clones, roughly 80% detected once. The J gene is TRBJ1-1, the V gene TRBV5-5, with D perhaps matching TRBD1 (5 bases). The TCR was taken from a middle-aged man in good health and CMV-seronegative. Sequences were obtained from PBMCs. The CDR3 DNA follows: TGTGCCAGCAGCTTGGGACTTACAGGGAACACTGAAGCTTTCTTT. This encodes CASSLGLTGNTEAFF.